This entry describes one T cell receptor (beta chain). The antigen remains unidentified. This sample was included in a study of T cell responses to AZD1222 COVID-19 vaccine. Between the trimmed V and J ends, which lost 3 bases and 5 bases, there was a span of 10 bases. The germline CDR1 and CDR2 sequences are KGHSH and LQKENI. CDR3 length equals 14 residues. Study results and caveats: Of spike-specific TCRs, nearly half reportedly target regions left unmutated in variants. A mostly white British donor set with more females was recruited, and clonal diversity was possibly underestimated.

TCRdb's copy holds only in-frame clones and misses some; the assay was immunoSEQ multiplex PCR. The repertoire holds roughly 130,000 clones, 80% to 90% seen once, with 7.5% to 8% in the top ten. The starting material was peripheral blood, obtained on day 0 of AZD1222 vaccination. The chain is built from TRBV18 and TRBJ1-4, with D perhaps matching TRBD1 (5 bases). The clonotype was recovered from an adult in good health. The CDR3 DNA reads as TGTGCCAGCTCACCGGGACGGGGGAATGAAAAACTGTTTTTT. Residues: CASSPGRGNEKLFF. The full variable domain, completed using reference TRBV18 and TRBJ1-4, is NAGVMQNPRHLVRRRGQEARLRCSPMKGHSHVYWYRQLPEEGLKFMVYLQKENIIDESGMPKERFSAEFPKEGPSILRIQQVVRGDSAAYFCASSPGRGNEKLFFGSGTQLSVL.